The text below deals with one TCR beta chain. Its specificity is unknown. The use of a sample-barcoded 5' primer and a J-beta primer mix characterized a second PCR of about 6 to 12 cycles. A single record per CDR3 protein comes from TCRdb applying MiXCR to the 5' RACE reads. The data hold around 1.5 million distinct CDR3 sequences, with 30% to 40% observed a single time. The CDR3 spans 13 residues. V dropped 0 bases and J dropped 10 bases, with 11 bases sitting between them. Germline-derived CDR1 and CDR2 are MNHEY and SVGAGI. This record comes from a study of blood T cells in healthy people across ages. Overall study results and limits: Greater diversity and more naive CD4+ cells were seen in long-lived donors than in aged donors. CMV status of donors was unknown, possibly confounding expanded clonotype changes.

The receptor was derived from a woman aged 25 to 39 in good health. The rearrangement uses TRBV6-5 and TRBJ2-3; D is undetermined. Specimen: blood. CDR3 DNA sequence: TGTGCCAGCAGTTACTCGAAAAGCATCGCGCAGTATTTT. It codes for CASSYSKSIAQYF.